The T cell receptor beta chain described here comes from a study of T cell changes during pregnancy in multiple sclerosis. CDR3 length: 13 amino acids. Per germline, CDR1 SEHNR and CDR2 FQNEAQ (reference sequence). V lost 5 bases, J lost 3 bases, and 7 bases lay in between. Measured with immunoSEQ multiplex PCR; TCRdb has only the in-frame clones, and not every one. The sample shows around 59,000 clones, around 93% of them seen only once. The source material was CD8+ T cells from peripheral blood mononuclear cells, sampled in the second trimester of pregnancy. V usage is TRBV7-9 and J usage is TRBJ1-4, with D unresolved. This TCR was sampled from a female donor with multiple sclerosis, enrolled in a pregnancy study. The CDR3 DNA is TGTGCCAGCAGCCCAGTCCCTAATGAAAAACTGTTTTTT. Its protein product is CASSPVPNEKLFF.